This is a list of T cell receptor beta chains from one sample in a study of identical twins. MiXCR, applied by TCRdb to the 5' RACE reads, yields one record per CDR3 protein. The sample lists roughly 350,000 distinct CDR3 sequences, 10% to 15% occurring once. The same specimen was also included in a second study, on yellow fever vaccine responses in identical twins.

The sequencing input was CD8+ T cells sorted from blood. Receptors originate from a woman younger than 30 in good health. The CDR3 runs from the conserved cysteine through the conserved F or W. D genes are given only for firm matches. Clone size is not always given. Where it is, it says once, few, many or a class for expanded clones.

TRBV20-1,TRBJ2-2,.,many,CSARDSGHPNTGELFF,TGCAGTGCTAGAGACTCGGGACACCCGAACACCGGGGAGCTGTTTTTT
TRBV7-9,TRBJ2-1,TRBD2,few,CASSPPVGTSSYNEQFF,TGTGCCAGCAGCCCCCCGGTGGGGACTAGCTCCTACAATGAGCAGTTCTTC
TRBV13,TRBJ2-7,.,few,CASSSSFGDLLDSEQYF,TGTGCCAGCAGCTCGAGTTTCGGCGACCTTTTGGACTCCGAGCAGTACTTC
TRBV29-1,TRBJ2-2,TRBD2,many,CSVEHPSGRPGELFF,TGCAGCGTTGAACATCCTAGCGGGAGACCCGGGGAGCTGTTTTTT
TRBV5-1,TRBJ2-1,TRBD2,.,CASSPHGTSNYNEQFF,TGCGCCAGCAGCCCGCACGGGACTAGCAACTACAATGAGCAGTTCTTC
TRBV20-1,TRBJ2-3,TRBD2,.,CSARDLARTSGGDTDTQYF,TGCAGTGCTAGAGATCTTGCCCGGACTAGCGGGGGGGACACAGATACGCAGTATTTT
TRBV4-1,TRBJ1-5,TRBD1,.,CASSPRGQGDQPQHF,TGCGCCAGCAGCCCTAGGGGGCAGGGGGATCAGCCCCAGCATTTT
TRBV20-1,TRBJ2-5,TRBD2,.,CSARGFLRLGGSDQETQYF,TGCAGTGCTAGAGGGTTCTTACGGTTGGGCGGGAGTGACCAAGAGACCCAGTACTTC
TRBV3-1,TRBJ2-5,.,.,CASSPVGSLRMGETQYF,TGTGCCAGCAGCCCGGTCGGGAGCTTAAGGATGGGGGAGACCCAGTACTTC
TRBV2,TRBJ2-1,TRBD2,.,CASSETTSGYNEQFF,TGTGCCAGCAGTGAAACGACTAGCGGGTACAATGAGCAGTTCTTC
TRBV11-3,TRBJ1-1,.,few,CASSPRGLNTEAFF,TGTGCCAGCAGCCCTCGGGGCCTGAACACTGAAGCTTTCTTT
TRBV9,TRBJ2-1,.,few,CASSVNGGNSYNEQFF,TGTGCCAGCAGCGTAAATGGCGGGAACTCCTACAATGAGCAGTTCTTC
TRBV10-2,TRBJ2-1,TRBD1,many,CASSGTGGGNEQFF,TGCGCCAGCTCCGGGACAGGGGGCGGGAATGAGCAGTTCTTC
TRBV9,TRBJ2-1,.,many,CASSVGLPDEQFF,TGTGCCAGCAGCGTCGGACTTCCCGATGAGCAGTTCTTC
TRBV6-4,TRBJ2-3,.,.,CASSDSMGHTDTQYF,TGTGCCAGCAGTGACTCAATGGGACACACAGATACGCAGTATTTT
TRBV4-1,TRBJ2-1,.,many,CASSQEDGQIYNEQFF,TGCGCCAGCAGCCAAGAAGACGGTCAAATATACAATGAGCAGTTCTTC
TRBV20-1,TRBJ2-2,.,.,CSVPSRDKGDTGELFF,TGCAGTGTTCCGAGCCGGGACAAGGGCGACACCGGGGAGCTGTTTTTT
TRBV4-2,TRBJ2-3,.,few,CASSQDWGGGPTDTQYF,TGTGCCAGCAGCCAAGATTGGGGGGGGGGCCCCACAGATACGCAGTATTTT
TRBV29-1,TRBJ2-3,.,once,CSVKDGGTDTQYF,TGCAGCGTTAAGGACGGGGGCACAGATACGCAGTATTTT
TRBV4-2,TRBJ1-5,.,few,CASSQEWNQPQHF,TGTGCCAGCAGCCAAGAATGGAATCAGCCCCAGCATTTT
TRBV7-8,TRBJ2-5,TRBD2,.,CASRPRGGNLQETQYF,TGTGCCAGCAGACCTCGCGGGGGGAACCTACAAGAGACCCAGTACTTC
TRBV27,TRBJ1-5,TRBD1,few,CASSTGGGNQPQHF,TGTGCCAGCAGTACAGGGGGCGGCAATCAGCCCCAGCATTTT
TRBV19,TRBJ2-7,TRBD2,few,CASSMSSGAYEQYF,TGTGCCAGTAGTATGTCTAGCGGCGCCTACGAGCAGTACTTC
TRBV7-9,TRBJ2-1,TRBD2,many,CASSQLAGNEQFF,TGTGCCAGCAGCCAACTAGCGGGGAATGAGCAGTTCTTC
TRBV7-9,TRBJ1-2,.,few,CASSLVVGNYGYTF,TGTGCCAGCAGCTTAGTGGTAGGGAACTATGGCTACACCTTC
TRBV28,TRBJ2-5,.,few,CASSPRWLEETQYF,TGTGCCAGCAGCCCTCGCTGGTTGGAAGAGACCCAGTACTTC
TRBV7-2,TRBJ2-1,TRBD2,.,CASSFAGGAGEQFF,TGTGCCAGCAGCTTCGCGGGGGGGGCAGGCGAGCAGTTCTTC
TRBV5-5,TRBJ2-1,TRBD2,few,CASSLELAGEQFF,TGTGCCAGCAGCTTGGAACTAGCGGGGGAGCAGTTCTTC
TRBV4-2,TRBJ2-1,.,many,CASSQVQYNEQFF,TGTGCCAGCAGCCAAGTGCAGTACAATGAGCAGTTCTTC
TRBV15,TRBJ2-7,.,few,CATSKEGLNYEQYF,TGTGCCACCAGCAAGGAGGGCCTTAACTACGAGCAGTACTTC
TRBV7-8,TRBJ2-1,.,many,CASSLGVSEQFF,TGTGCCAGCAGCTTAGGGGTCTCTGAGCAGTTCTTC
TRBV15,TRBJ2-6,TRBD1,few,CATSRDLYGTGVSGANVLTF,TGTGCCACCAGCAGAGATCTGTACGGGACAGGGGTTAGTGGGGCCAACGTCCTGACTTTC
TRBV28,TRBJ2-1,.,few,CASSLWTDGGSDEQFF,TGTGCCAGCAGTTTATGGACGGACGGTGGGTCTGATGAGCAGTTCTTC
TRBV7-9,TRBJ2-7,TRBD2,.,CASSQLAEESYEQYF,TGTGCCAGCAGCCAACTAGCGGAGGAATCCTACGAGCAGTACTTC
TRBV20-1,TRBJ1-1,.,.,CSARDLGAYTEAFF,TGCAGTGCTAGAGATCTCGGGGCCTACACTGAAGCTTTCTTT
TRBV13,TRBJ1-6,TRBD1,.,CASSEDRASYNSPLHF,TGTGCCAGCAGCGAGGACAGGGCCTCTTATAATTCACCCCTCCACTTT
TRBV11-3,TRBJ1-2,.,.,CASSPTTGTYGYTF,TGTGCCAGCAGCCCAACGACAGGAACCTATGGCTACACCTTC
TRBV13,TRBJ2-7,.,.,CASSRGIREQYF,TGTGCCAGCAGCCGCGGGATACGCGAGCAGTACTTC
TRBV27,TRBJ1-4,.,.,CASSPKQGVDEKLFF,TGTGCCAGCAGTCCAAAACAGGGAGTTGATGAAAAACTGTTTTTT
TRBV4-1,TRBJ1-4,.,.,CASSQDQINEKLFF,TGCGCCAGCAGCCAAGACCAGATTAATGAAAAACTGTTTTTT
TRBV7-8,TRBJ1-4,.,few,CASSLARVRGAGGKLFF,TGTGCCAGCAGCTTAGCGCGGGTCCGCGGTGCCGGAGGAAAACTGTTTTTT
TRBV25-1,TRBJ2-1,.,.,CASTLSGAYNEQFF,TGTGCCAGCACTCTCTCGGGGGCCTACAATGAGCAGTTCTTC
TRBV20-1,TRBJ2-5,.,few,CSARARIQETQYF,TGCAGTGCTAGAGCCCGGATACAAGAGACCCAGTACTTC
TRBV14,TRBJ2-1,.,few,CASSQDPGNYNNEQFF,TGTGCCAGCAGCCAAGACCCGGGGAACTATAACAATGAGCAGTTCTTC
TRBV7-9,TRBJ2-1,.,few,CASSLWDNSYNEQFF,TGTGCCAGCAGCTTATGGGACAACTCCTACAATGAGCAGTTCTTC
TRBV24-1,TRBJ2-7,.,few,CATSDSTGVGYEQYF,TGTGCCACCAGTGATTCGACCGGGGTCGGCTACGAGCAGTACTTC